This TCR beta chain was documented in a study of cytomegalovirus exposure and HLA in healthy donors. General study points: In a later analysis, at a false discovery rate of 0.05, roughly 17,000 TCR beta sequences matched HLA alleles. As a later analysis showed, a missense DCLRE1C variant was linked to trimming of TCR beta V- and J-genes. Sequencing likely caused a cluster of highly shared sequence variants.

The PCR was carried out with 60 Vbeta primers and 13 Jbeta primers. Sequencing was performed with immunoSEQ multiplex PCR; in TCRdb, only in-frame clones are kept and a portion is missing. The sample has some 180,000 clones, around 90% seen once; the top ten hold approximately 1.1%. As regards this clone: Its antigen remains unidentified.

This receptor was identified in a boy between 2 and 10 years old in good health and CMV-seronegative. Source material: PBMCs.

The CDR3 nucleotides are TGCGCCAGCAGCTCCGGGGACAGGGGTCCTGAAGCTTTCTTT. Translating it yields CASSSGDRGPEAFF. The rearrangement joins TRBV5-1 to TRBJ1-1; 10 bases are shared with TRBD1. The CDR3 has 14 residues. Trimming took 3 bases from V and 6 from J; bases not matched to a gene: 5. Germline loops: CDR1 SGHRS, CDR2 YFSETQ.